The 23 T cell receptor beta chains reported below all come from one sample, sequenced in a study of blood T cell repertoires in COVID-19. Only in-frame clones appear in the TCRdb table, and some are missing; sequencing was by immunoSEQ multiplex PCR. The repertoire holds some 350,000 clones, with roughly nine tenths as singletons. Specimen: PBMCs or T cells enriched from blood (not recorded which). The receptors were sampled from a man between 18 and 35 years old who had recovered from COVID-19.

The chain carries TRBV6-2 or TRBV6-3 and TRBJ2-7, with 12 nucleotides matching TRBD1. Germline V gene lookup returns CDR1 MNHEY and CDR2 SVGEGT. The CDR3 spans 15 residues. V lost 0 bases, J lost 5 bases, and 2 bases stayed unmatched. In DNA, the CDR3 is TGTGCCAGCAGTTACTCCGGGACAGGGGGCCACGAGCAGTACTTC. Its protein product is CASSYSGTGGHEQYF.

The J gene is TRBJ2-7, the V gene TRBV12-3 or TRBV12-4; D is unclear. The CDR3 has 12 residues. The ends were cut back, 2 bases at V and 9 bases at J, with 11 bases in the middle. The CDR3 here is CASSLQAAGQYF. Written as DNA, the CDR3 is TGTGCCAGCAGTTTACAGGCCGCTGGGCAGTACTTC.

The chain carries TRBV14 and TRBJ1-4; 11 nucleotides agree with TRBD1. CDR1 SGHDN and CDR2 FVKESK come from the germline V gene. The CDR3 spans 17 residues. The trim removed 4 bases at V and 4 bases at J, leaving 8 bases unmatched. CDR3 region: CASSRGTGGFFNEKLFF. For the CDR3, the DNA is TGTGCCAGCAGCCGCGGGACAGGGGGTTTCTTTAATGAAAAACTGTTTTTT.

The rearrangement links TRBV3-1 (or the pseudogene TRBV3-2) to TRBJ2-1; D may be TRBD1 (6 bases). This CDR3 has 16 amino acids. Trimming pared 1 base from V and 8 bases from J, leaving 18 bases between. Germline V CDR1 and CDR2: LGHDT, YNNKEL (reference sequence). The CDR3 here is CASSQAGTGSTDEQFF. Here the CDR3 DNA reads TGTGCCAGCAGCCAAGCTGGAACAGGGAGCACGGATGAGCAGTTCTTC.

The rearrangement uses TRBV15 and TRBJ2-7, with TRBD1 matching 7 bases. The germline CDR1 and CDR2 sequences are LNHNV and YYDKDF (reference sequence). With V trimmed by 6 bases and J by 3 bases, 5 bases remained unmatched. The CDR3 covers 13 residues. The CDR3: CATSRDSVYEQYF. The DNA of the CDR3 is TGTGCCACCAGTAGGGACAGCGTCTACGAGCAGTACTTC.

The CDR3 is CASSPTGMGTGELFF. CDR3 bases: TGTGCCAGTAGTCCGACGGGGATGGGCACCGGGGAGCTGTTTTTT. The chain has TRBV19 and TRBJ2-2; a weak D match, TRBD2 (5 bases). V dropped 5 bases and J dropped 4 bases, with 14 bases sitting between them. Germline V gene data show CDR1 as LNHDA and CDR2 as SQIVND (reference sequence). The CDR3 has 15 residues.

The chain recombines TRBV7-9 with TRBJ2-1; a weak D match, TRBD1 (5 bases). V was cut by 3 bases and J by 10 bases, with 13 bases left in between. Germline CDR1 is SEHNR and CDR2 is FQNEAQ (reference sequence). The CDR3 has 13 residues. CDR3 residues: CASSFGHRTEQFF. The CDR3 nucleotides are TGTGCCAGCAGCTTTGGACACCGGACCGAGCAGTTCTTC.

The chain employs TRBV7-9 and TRBJ2-7; tentative D call: TRBD2 (7 bases). CDR1 is SEHNR, CDR2 FQNEAQ, per germline (reference sequence). The CDR3 contains 15 residues. The V end lost 5 bases, the J end lost 6 bases, and 20 bases lay between the germline ends. The CDR3 reads CASSTSSGEGTEQYF. CDR3 DNA sequence: TGTGCCAGCAGCACTTCATCAGGGGAGGGGACCGAGCAGTACTTC.

This clone has a single count. The V gene is TRBV5-1, the J gene TRBJ1-1; the match to TRBD1 covers 7 bases. Trimming at V came to 4 bases and at J to 2 bases, leaving 8 bases not matched to a gene. CDR1 and CDR2 (germline): SGHRS, YFSETQ. CDR3 length: 15 residues. CDR3 in DNA: TGCGCCAGCAGCCACGAGACAGGGCTAAACACTGAAGCTTTCTTT. It yields the protein CASSHETGLNTEAFF.

The gene calls are TRBV6-5 and TRBJ1-5, with a weak D call TRBD1 (6 bases). The CDR3 extends over 15 amino acids. Trimming stripped 6 bases from V and 1 base from J, with 13 bases between. Germline-derived CDR1 and CDR2 are MNHEY and SVGAGI. The CDR3 coding sequence is TGTGCCAGCAGAAGGGGGGGTGGGAGCAATCAGCCCCAGCATTTT. Amino acids: CASRRGGGSNQPQHF.

This clone was counted between two and nine times. This sample also contains other DNA sequences that code for the same CDR3. The genes are TRBV27 and TRBJ2-7, with 9 nucleotides matching TRBD2. V lost 2 bases, J lost 0 bases, and 5 bases stayed unmatched. The CDR3 contains 16 residues. The germline V gene has CDR1 MNHEY and CDR2 SMNVEV (reference sequence). CDR3 in amino acids: CASSLRLAESSYEQYF. The CDR3 nucleotides read TGTGCCAGCAGTTTAAGACTAGCGGAGAGCTCCTACGAGCAGTACTTC.

The rearrangement joins TRBV19 to TRBJ2-1; weak D call: TRBD2 (6 bases). The length of the CDR3 is 14 residues. The germline V gene has CDR1 LNHDA and CDR2 SQIVND (reference sequence). V gave up 1 base and J gave up 7 bases, with 11 bases separating them. CDR3 loop: CASSIGLGTNEQFF. CDR3 sequence (DNA): TGTGCCAGTAGTATAGGTTTGGGGACTAATGAGCAGTTCTTC.

This chain uses TRBV4-1 with TRBJ1-5; D unresolved. Between the trimmed V and J ends, which lost 4 bases and 6 bases, there was a span of 13 bases. CDR1 is MGHRA, CDR2 YSYEKL, per germline. CDR3 length equals 14 residues. CDR3 residues: CASSPFGVFQPQHF. In DNA form, the CDR3 reads TGCGCCAGCAGCCCTTTCGGGGTCTTTCAGCCCCAGCATTTT.

This clone was picked up a small number of times. The chain recombines TRBV4-1 with TRBJ1-4; D gene ambiguous. V shed 2 bases and J shed 0 bases, with 13 bases lying between them. CDR1 and CDR2 from the germline V gene are MGHRA and YSYEKL. This CDR3 contains 17 residues. This CDR3 reads CASSQTTDSATNEKLFF. The CDR3 DNA reads as TGCGCCAGCAGCCAAACAACAGATTCCGCAACTAATGAAAAACTGTTTTTT.

The J gene is TRBJ2-1, the V gene TRBV12-5; TRBD2 is a possible D gene (6 bases). This CDR3 region has 14 residues. The V gene lost 6 bases and the J gene lost 10 bases, with 19 bases spanning the gap. Germline loops: CDR1 LGHNT, CDR2 FRNRAP. The CDR3 here is CASGQTSWAGEQFF. In DNA, the CDR3 is TGTGCTAGTGGCCAAACTAGCTGGGCAGGAGAGCAGTTCTTC. Full variable domain (outside the CDR3, taken from reference TRBV12-5 and TRBJ2-1): DARVTQTPRHKVTEMGQEVTMRCQPILGHNTVFWYRQTMMQGLELLAYFRNRAPLDDSGMPKDRFSAEMPDATLATLKIQPSEPRDSAVYFCASGQTSWAGEQFFGPGTRLTVL.

The CDR3 region has the DNA TGTGCCAGTAGTACTACAGGTATTGTGCAGCCCCAGCATTTT. Its translation: CASSTTGIVQPQHF. The chain recombines TRBV19 with TRBJ1-5, with D tentatively TRBD1 (5 bases). Trimming cost V 4 bases and J 7 bases, with 14 bases left between them. CDR1 is LNHDA, CDR2 SQIVND, per germline (reference sequence). The CDR3 covers 14 residues.

This chain joins TRBV5-6 and TRBJ1-2; no clear D. CDR1 and CDR2 (germline): SGHDT, YYEEEE. The CDR3 consists of 14 residues. Trimming removed 0 bases from V and 7 bases from J, with 13 bases in between. This CDR3 reads CASSLGRVGGGYTF. CDR3 coding DNA: TGTGCCAGCAGCTTGGGGAGGGTCGGCGGTGGCTACACCTTC.

This chain links TRBV20-1 with TRBJ1-5; D perhaps matches TRBD1 (6 bases). The germline V gene encodes CDR1 DFQATT and CDR2 SNEGSKA (reference sequence). CDR3 size: 13 residues. Trimming left V 3 bases short and J 7 bases short, with 13 bases between. Written as DNA, the CDR3 is TGCAGTGCTAGTTTACAGGGCTGGCAGCCCCAGCATTTT. Its translation is CSASLQGWQPQHF.

The chain links TRBV9 to TRBJ2-2; 7 nucleotides agree with TRBD1. V lost 3 bases, J lost 3 bases, and 8 bases stayed unmatched. The CDR3 extends over 16 amino acids. The germline V gene encodes CDR1 SGDLS and CDR2 YYNGEE. The CDR3 region has the DNA TGTGCCAGCAGCGGAGGCCCCGGGACAGACACCGGGGAGCTGTTTTTT. It specifies CASSGGPGTDTGELFF.

The V gene is TRBV12-3 or TRBV12-4, the J gene TRBJ1-3; D unresolved. The CDR3 has 13 residues. V lost 4 bases and J 8 bases, leaving 12 bases between the germline ends. CDR3 protein: CASSSRQRDTIYF. The DNA for the CDR3 is TGTGCCAGCAGTTCGCGCCAGCGAGACACCATATATTTT.

This clone was recorded a few times. The chain recombines TRBV21-1 with TRBJ1-2; the table's D call of TRBD1 was not tested on the DNA. TRBV21-1 is marked as a pseudogene. The length of the CDR3 is 14 residues. CDR3 DNA: TGTGCCAGCATGGGGGACAGGGAAAGGGTCGGCTACACCTTC. Its translation: CASMGDRERVGYTF.

V gene TRBV27 combines with J gene TRBJ1-6; D is uncertain. Germline V gene lookup returns CDR1 MNHEY and CDR2 SMNVEV (reference sequence). The CDR3 loop spans 12 amino acids. The germline V and J ends were trimmed by 3 bases and 12 bases, with 9 bases remaining between them. CDR3 DNA: TGTGCCAGCAGTTTTCGGTCCGGACCCCTCCACTTT. Its translation is CASSFRSGPLHF.

In this sample, this clone turned up once. The chain recombines TRBV5-1 with TRBJ1-6; D gene uncertain. The ends were cut back, 4 bases at V and 0 bases at J, with 8 bases in the middle. The CDR3 loop spans 15 amino acids. Germline CDR1 reads SGHRS; CDR2 reads YFSETQ. The chain's CDR3 is CASSQSFSYNSPLHF. CDR3 DNA sequence: TGCGCCAGCAGCCAGTCATTCTCCTATAATTCACCCCTCCACTTT.